This T cell receptor (beta chain) was sequenced during a study of graft-versus-host responses after intestinal transplantation. A note on this clone: Its antigen remains unknown.

Libraries were prepared by immunoSEQ multiplex PCR; TCRdb keeps only in-frame clonotypes and omits some of them. The sample holds 96,000 or so clones, roughly 90% seen once. Germline V CDR1 and CDR2: LGHNA, YSLEER. This CDR3 comprises 20 residues. V was shortened by 0 bases and J by 0 bases, with 21 bases between the two germline ends. Sample: unstimulated CD4+ T cells sorted from spleen or lymph node cells, taken before intestinal transplant. The origin of this receptor is a human donor who received an intestinal transplant. The chain employs TRBV4-3 and TRBJ1-5, with a weak D call TRBD1 (6 bases). DNA for the CDR3: TGCGCCAGCAGCCAAGATAAGGGGGATGCAGGGGACCATAGCAATCAGCCCCAGCATTTT. Translating it yields CASSQDKGDAGDHSNQPQHF.